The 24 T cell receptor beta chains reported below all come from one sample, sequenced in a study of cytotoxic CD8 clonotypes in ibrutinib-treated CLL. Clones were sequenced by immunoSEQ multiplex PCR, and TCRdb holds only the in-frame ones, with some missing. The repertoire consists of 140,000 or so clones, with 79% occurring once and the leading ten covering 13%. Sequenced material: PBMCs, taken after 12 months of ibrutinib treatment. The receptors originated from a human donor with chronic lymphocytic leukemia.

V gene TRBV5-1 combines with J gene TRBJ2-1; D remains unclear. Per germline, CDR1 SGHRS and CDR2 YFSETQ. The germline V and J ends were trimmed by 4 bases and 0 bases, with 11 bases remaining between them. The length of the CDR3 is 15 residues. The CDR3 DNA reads TGCGCCAGCAGCATTGACTCAAGCTCCTACAATGAGCAGTTCTTC. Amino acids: CASSIDSSSYNEQFF.

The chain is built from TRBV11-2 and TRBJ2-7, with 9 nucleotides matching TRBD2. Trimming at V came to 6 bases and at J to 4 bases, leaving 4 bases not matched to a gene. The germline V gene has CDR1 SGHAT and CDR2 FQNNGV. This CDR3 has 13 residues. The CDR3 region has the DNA TGTGCCAGCAGTTTGCGGGAGGGTTACGAGCAGTACTTC. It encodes CASSLREGYEQYF.

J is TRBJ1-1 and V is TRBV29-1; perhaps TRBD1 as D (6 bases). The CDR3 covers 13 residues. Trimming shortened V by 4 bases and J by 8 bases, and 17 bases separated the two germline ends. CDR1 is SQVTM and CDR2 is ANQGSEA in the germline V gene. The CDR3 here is CSVAGTLRTEAFF. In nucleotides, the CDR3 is TGCAGCGTTGCCGGGACATTAAGGACCGAAGCTTTCTTT.

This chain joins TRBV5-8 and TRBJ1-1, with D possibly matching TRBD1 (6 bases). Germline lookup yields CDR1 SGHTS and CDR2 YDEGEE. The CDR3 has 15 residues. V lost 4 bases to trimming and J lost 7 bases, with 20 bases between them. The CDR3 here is CASSLTHRESIEAFF. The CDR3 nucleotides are TGTGCCAGCAGCCTTACACACAGGGAATCGATTGAAGCTTTCTTT.

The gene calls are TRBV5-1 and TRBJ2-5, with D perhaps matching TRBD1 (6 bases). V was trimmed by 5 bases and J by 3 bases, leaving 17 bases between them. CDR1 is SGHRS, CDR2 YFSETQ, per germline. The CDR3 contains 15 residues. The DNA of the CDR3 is TGCGCCAGCAGTTTGCAACAGGGATTAGAAGAGACCCAGTACTTC. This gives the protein CASSLQQGLEETQYF.

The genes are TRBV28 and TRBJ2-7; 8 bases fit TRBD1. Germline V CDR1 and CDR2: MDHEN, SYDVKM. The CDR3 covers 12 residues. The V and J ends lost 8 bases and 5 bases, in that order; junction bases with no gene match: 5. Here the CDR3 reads CASEAGGHEQYF. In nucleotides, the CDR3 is TGTGCCAGCGAAGCAGGGGGCCACGAGCAGTACTTC.

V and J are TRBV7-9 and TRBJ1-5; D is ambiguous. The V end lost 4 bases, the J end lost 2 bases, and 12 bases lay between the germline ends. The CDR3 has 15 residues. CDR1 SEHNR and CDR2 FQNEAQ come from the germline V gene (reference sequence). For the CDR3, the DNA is TGTGCCAGCAGCTCCTCGGTTAGGGGCAATCAGCCCCAGCATTTT. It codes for CASSSSVRGNQPQHF.

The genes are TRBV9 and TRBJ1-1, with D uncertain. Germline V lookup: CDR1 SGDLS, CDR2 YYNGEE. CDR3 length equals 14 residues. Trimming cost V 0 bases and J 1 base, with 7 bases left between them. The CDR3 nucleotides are TGTGCCAGCAGCGTAGGACACCGGAACACTGAAGCTTTCTTT. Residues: CASSVGHRNTEAFF.

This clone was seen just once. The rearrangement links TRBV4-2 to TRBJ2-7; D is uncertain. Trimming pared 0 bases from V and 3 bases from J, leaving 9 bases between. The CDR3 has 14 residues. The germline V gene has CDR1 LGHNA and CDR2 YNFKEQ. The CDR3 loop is CASSQDPYFYEQYF. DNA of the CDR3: TGTGCCAGCAGCCAAGATCCCTATTTCTACGAGCAGTACTTC.

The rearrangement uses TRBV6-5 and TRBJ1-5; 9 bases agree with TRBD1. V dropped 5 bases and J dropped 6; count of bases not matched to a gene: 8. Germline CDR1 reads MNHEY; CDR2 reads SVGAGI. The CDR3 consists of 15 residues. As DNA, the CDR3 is TGTGCCAGCAGTACGAACAGGGGGCACATTCAGCCCCAGCATTTT. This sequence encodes CASSTNRGHIQPQHF.

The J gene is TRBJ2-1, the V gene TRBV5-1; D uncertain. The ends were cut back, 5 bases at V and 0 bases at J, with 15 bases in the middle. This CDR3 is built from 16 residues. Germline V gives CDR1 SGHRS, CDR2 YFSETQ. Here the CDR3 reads CASSLGQESSYNEQFF. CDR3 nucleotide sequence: TGCGCCAGCAGTCTAGGCCAGGAAAGCTCCTACAATGAGCAGTTCTTC.

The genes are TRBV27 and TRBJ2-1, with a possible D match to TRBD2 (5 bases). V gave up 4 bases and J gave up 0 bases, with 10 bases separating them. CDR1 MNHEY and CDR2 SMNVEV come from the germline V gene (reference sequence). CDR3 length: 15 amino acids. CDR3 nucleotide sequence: TGTGCCAGCAGTTCTAGCAGAACCTCCTACAATGAGCAGTTCTTC. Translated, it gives CASSSSRTSYNEQFF.

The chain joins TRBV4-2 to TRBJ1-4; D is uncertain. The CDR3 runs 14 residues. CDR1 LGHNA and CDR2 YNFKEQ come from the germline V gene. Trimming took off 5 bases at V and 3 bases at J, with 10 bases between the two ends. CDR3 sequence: CASSSWRANEKLFF. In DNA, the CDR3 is TGTGCCAGCAGCTCCTGGAGGGCTAATGAAAAACTGTTTTTT.

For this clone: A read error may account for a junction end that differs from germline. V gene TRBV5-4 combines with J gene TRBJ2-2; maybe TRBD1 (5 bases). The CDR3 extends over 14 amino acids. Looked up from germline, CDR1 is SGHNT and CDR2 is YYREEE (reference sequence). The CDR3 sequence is CASSVSGRGGELFF. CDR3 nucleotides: TGCGCCAGCAGCGTGTCAGGGCGAGGCGGGGAGCTGTTTTTT. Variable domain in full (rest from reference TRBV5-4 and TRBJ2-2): ETGVTQSPTHLIKTRGQQVTLRCSSQSGHNTVSWYQQALGQGPQFIFQYYREEENGRGNFPPRFSGLQFPNYSSELNVNALELDDSALYLCASSVSGRGGELFFGEGSRLTVL.

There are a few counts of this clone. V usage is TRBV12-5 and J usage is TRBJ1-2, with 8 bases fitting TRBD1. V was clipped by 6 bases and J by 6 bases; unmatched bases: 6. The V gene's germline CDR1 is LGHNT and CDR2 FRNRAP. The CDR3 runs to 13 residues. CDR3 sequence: CASGTTGEDGYTF. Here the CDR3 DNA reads TGTGCTAGTGGCACGACAGGGGAAGATGGCTACACCTTC.

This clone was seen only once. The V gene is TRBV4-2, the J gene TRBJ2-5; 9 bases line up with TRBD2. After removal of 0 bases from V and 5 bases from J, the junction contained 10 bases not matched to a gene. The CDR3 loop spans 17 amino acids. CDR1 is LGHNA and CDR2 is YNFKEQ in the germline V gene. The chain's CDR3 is CASSQDLPAGGGETQYF. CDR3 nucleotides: TGTGCCAGCAGCCAAGACCTCCCAGCGGGAGGTGGGGAGACCCAGTACTTC.

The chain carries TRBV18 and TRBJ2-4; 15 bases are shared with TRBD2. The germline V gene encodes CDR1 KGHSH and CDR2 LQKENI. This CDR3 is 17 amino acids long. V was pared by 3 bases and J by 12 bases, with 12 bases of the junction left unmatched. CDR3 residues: CASSPANGLAGGKSQYF. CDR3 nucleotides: TGTGCCAGCTCACCCGCGAACGGACTAGCGGGAGGGAAAAGTCAGTACTTC.

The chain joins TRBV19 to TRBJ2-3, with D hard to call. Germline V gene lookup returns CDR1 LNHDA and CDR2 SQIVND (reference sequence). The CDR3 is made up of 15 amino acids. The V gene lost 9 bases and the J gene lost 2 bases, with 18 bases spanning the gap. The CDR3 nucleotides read TGTGCCAGCAAAGATGAGGACGTCGCCACAGATACGCAGTATTTT. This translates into CASKDEDVATDTQYF.

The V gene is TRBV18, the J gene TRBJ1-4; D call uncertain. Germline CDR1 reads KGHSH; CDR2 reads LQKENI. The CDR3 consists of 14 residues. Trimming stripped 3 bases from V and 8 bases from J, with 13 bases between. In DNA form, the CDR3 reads TGTGCCAGCTCACCCAGATCTGTTTCGGAAAAACTGTTTTTT. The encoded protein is CASSPRSVSEKLFF.

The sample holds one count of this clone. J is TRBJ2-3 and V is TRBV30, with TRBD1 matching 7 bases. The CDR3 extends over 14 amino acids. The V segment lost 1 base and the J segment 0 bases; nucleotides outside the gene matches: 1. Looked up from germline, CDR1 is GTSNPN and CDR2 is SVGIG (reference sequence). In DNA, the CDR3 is TGTGCCTGGAGTGGGACAGGTAGCACAGATACGCAGTATTTT. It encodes CAWSGTGSTDTQYF. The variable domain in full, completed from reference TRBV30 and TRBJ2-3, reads SQTIHQWPATLVQPVGSPLSLECTVEGTSNPNLYWYRQAAGRGLQLLFYSVGIGQISSEVPQNLSASRPQDRQFILSSKKLLLSDSGFYLCAWSGTGSTDTQYFGPGTRLTVL.

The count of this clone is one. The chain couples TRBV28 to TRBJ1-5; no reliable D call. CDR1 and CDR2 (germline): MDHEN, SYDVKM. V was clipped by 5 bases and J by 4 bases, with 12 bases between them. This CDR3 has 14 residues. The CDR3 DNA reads TGTGCCAGCAGTGGACCTATGCGGAATCAGCCCCAGCATTTT. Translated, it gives CASSGPMRNQPQHF.

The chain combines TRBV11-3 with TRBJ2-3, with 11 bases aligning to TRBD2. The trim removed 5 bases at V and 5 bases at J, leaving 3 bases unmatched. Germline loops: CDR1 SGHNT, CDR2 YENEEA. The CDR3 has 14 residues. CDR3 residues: CASSQGLAGDTQYF. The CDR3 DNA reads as TGTGCCAGCAGCCAAGGACTAGCGGGAGATACGCAGTATTTT.

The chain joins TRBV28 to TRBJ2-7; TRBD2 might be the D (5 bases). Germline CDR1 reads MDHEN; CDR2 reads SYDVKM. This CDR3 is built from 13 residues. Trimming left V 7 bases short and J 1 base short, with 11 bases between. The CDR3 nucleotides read TGTGCCAGCAATCTGTCGGGGTCCTACGAGCAGTACTTC. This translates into CASNLSGSYEQYF.

In nucleotides, the CDR3 is TGCGCCAGCAGCTTGTCTTTAGCGGGAGGATACAATGAGCAGTTCTTC. This gives the protein CASSLSLAGGYNEQFF. This rearrangement joins TRBV5-1 to TRBJ2-1; 10 bases map to TRBD2. This CDR3 is 16 amino acids long. The ends lost 1 base at V and 4 bases at J; junction bases unmatched: 5. Germline loops: CDR1 SGHRS, CDR2 YFSETQ. Together with reference TRBV5-1 and TRBJ2-1, the CDR3 gives the full variable domain: KAGVTQTPRYLIKTRGQQVTLSCSPISGHRSVSWYQQTPGQGLQFLFEYFSETQRNKGNFPGRFSGRQFSNSRSEMNVSTLELGDSALYLCASSLSLAGGYNEQFFGPGTRLTVL.